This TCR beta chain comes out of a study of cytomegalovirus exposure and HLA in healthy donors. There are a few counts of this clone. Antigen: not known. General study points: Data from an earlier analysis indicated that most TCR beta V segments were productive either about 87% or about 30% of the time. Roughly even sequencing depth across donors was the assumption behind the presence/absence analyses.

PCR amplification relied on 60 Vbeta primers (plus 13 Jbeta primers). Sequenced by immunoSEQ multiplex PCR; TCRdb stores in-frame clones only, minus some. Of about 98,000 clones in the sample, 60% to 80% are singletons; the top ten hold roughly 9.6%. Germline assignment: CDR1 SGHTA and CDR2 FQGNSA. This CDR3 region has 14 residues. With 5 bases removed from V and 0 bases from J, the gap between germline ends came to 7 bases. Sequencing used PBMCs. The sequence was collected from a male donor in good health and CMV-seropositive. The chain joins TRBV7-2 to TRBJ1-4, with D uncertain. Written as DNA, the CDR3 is TGTGCCAGCAGCCCCGGTGCAACTAATGAAAAACTGTTTTTT. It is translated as CASSPGATNEKLFF.